The TCR beta chain under discussion was sequenced for a study of cytotoxic CD8 clonotypes in ibrutinib-treated CLL. V dropped 0 bases and J dropped 6 bases, with 22 bases sitting between them. This CDR3 spans 18 amino acids. The germline V gene encodes CDR1 SGHTA and CDR2 FQGNSA. This clone was seen just once. The method was immunoSEQ multiplex PCR; TCRdb's version includes in-frame clones alone and lacks a portion of them. The sample shows 17,000 or so clones, 55% to 80% of them seen only once. This chain joins TRBV7-2 and TRBJ2-3; D might be TRBD1 (6 bases). The material was PBMCs, obtained after 12 months of ibrutinib treatment. The receptor comes from a human donor with chronic lymphocytic leukemia. The CDR3 is CASSLAFLAGTSRDTQYF. In DNA form, the CDR3 reads TGTGCCAGCAGCTTAGCGTTTTTGGCAGGGACATCACGGGATACGCAGTATTTT.